The present T cell receptor (beta chain) was sequenced within a study of T cells in Graves' hyperthyroidism and ophthalmopathy. On the study more broadly: Peripheral blood was collected at initial diagnosis, before any treatment.

This clonotype occurred a few times. The antigen is undetermined. The ends were cut back, 2 bases at V and 3 bases at J, with 7 bases in the middle. This CDR3 comprises 13 residues. Study observations and caveats: Median prediction lead before ophthalmopathy onset was 6.5 months with the model. A 13 V-J model separated ophthalmopathy from stable hyperthyroidism. Appearing also in blood were most of the thyroid clonotypes expanded above 0.001.

Authors of the study amplified TCR beta CDR3 regions from RNA transcripts. The HTBI primer set was used in a first-round RT-PCR of the TCR CDR3. TCRdb ran MiXCR on the multiplex PCR reads and lists one entry per CDR3 protein. The data show about 520,000 distinct CDR3 sequences, with about 20% seen just once and roughly 29% held by the top ten. V gene TRBV12-3 or TRBV12-4 combines with J gene TRBJ2-5; D might be TRBD2 (5 bases). The source of this sequence is a young man with Graves' hyperthyroidism. The sample consisted of blood. The CDR3 DNA follows: TGTGCCAGCAGTTTAACTAGAAAAGAGACCCAGTACTTC. Its protein is CASSLTRKETQYF.